Below, one TCR beta chain is given with its context. What antigen it recognizes has not been identified. Base qualities are not provided; no much larger clone lies one nucleotide away. This sample is drawn from a study of cytomegalovirus exposure and HLA in healthy donors (TCRdb year 2017). Regarding the research as a whole: An earlier analysis of approximately 640 of the donors reported 250 to 300 Gb of sequence data and some 120 million unique TCR beta sequences from about 200 million T cells. To study patterns of TCR occurrence, a later analysis re-analyzed previously published TCR beta repertoires from around 670 donors and added high-resolution HLA genotyping. In a later genetic analysis, genome-wide SNP genotypes for about three fifths of the roughly 670 donors were used, and that subset was treated as a discovery cohort. Among some 410 genotyped donors of the cohort, an average of approximately 240,000 unique TCR beta nucleotide sequences were sequenced per donor, roughly 20% of them non-productive. Using immunosequencing, the study profiled T cell repertoires from 500 to 800 subjects and related those repertoires to cytomegalovirus serostatus. Class I and class II HLA loci were covered by the typing at four-digit resolution. In an earlier analysis of a few hundred of the donors, high-throughput TCR beta sequencing was used to judge whether each TCR beta V gene segment behaved as functional or pseudogenic. About 300 gigabases of sequencing data and tens of millions of unique TCR sequences were included in an early release covering around 650 HLA-typed donors. The number of donors typed differed by locus, with 629-630 for A, B, C, DRB1 and DQB1, around 560 for DQA1, 606 for DPA1, and some 440 for DPB1. Donor age, sex, ethnicity and CMV serostatus were compiled alongside the repertoire data. A separate validation cohort of 100 to 150 different subjects was used in addition to the roughly 640-subject first cohort. Among the roughly 430 genotyped donors, more than 70% belonged to the genetic ancestry cluster associated with self-reported Caucasian donors. In the later analysis, no new phenotypic data were used to find candidate immune exposures; instead, reliance was placed on TCR beta sequences and their occurrence across donors. Roughly 5 DR-DQ haplotypes were handled as single units for association and clustering, since linkage in the cohort was strong. Every repertoire in the discovery cohort had been generated on one and the same sequencing platform. To predict cytomegalovirus infection status, the study brought together high-throughput TCR immunosequencing, statistical association of individual TCRs with disease status, and machine learning. The study aimed to test whether cataloging public T cell receptors could reveal signatures of past pathogen exposure.

The cohort consisted of more than 650 healthy bone marrow donors. At the time of sampling, every cohort member was nominally healthy, though immune exposures that went unrecorded were likely present. The donor tested CMV seropositive and was one of the 289 seropositive cohort members. Each donor provided a peripheral blood sample, and peripheral blood mononuclear cells were used for TCR beta sequencing. Genomic DNA extraction from the blood cell samples was performed with the Qiagen DNeasy Blood Extraction Kit. The library was prepared using the immunoSEQ multiplex PCR assay. For the multiplex PCR, a mixture combining 60 forward primers for TCR Vbeta segments and 13 reverse primers for TCR Jbeta segments was used. A multiplex PCR assay on genomic DNA amplified the CDR3 region of rearranged TCR beta genes. The Illumina HiSeq System was used to sequence the amplified TCR beta libraries as 87-base-pair reads. On the study's bioinformatics: A later analysis counted about 80 million unique TCR beta chains across the roughly 700 repertoires, and around 9.9 million of these chains were shared by at least two donors. To remove PCR and sequencing errors, raw reads were error-corrected and collapsed into unique sequences using a nearest-neighbor algorithm that merged closely related sequences. Alignment of CDR3 sequences to IMGT reference sequences was used to assign V, D and J gene segments. For a sequence to be retained, at least a six-nucleotide match to both a V gene segment and a J gene segment was required. A rearrangement counted as productive if the CDR3 had no stop codons and remained in frame with V and J, and every other rearrangement counted as non-productive. Following IMGT convention, CDR3 was defined as the stretch from the second conserved V-encoded cysteine up to the conserved J-encoded phenylalanine. Sequences without an unambiguous match to a single V gene segment were excluded from the earlier analysis of 587 of the donors. An earlier analysis of about 600 of the donors called V segments functional above 56.7% productive rearrangements and segregating when the between-donor standard deviation exceeded 5%. A statistical classification framework was developed to diagnose cytomegalovirus status using the catalog of TCR beta chain sequences. V and J gene assignment, in a later analysis, came from comparing TCR nucleotide sequences with IMGT/GENE-DB human TR gene sequences. In a later analysis, CDR3 sequences and most-parsimonious VDJ recombination scenarios were assigned using the TCRdist pipeline. In a later analysis, every TCR beta chain was defined by the combination of its CDR3 amino acid sequence and its V-gene family, and reads without a unique V-gene family were dropped. A later analysis removed several hundred highly shared, low-generation-probability nucleotide sequences to deal with suspected cross-contamination and a sequencing artifact. In a later analysis, a clonal expansion index for each public chain was calculated from normalized within-repertoire ranks of inferred template counts. Generation probabilities in a later analysis came from a VDJ recombination model fitted to out-of-frame rearrangements, and those results were checked against IGoR. Hypergeometric tests were used in a later analysis to score TCR-TCR, TCR-HLA and TCR-CMV co-occurrence, with a repertoire-size bias correction applied to the TCR pairs. In a later analysis, false discovery rates were estimated by permuting HLA or CMV assignments 20 times. In a later analysis, co-occurring TCRs were grouped using DBSCAN, with TCRdist sequence similarity added in when clustering inside HLA-allele-positive subsets. Repertoires with fewer than 30,000 or more than 120,000 public chains, plus five repertoires with anomalous nucleotide sharing, were excluded from co-occurrence clustering. Drawn from immuneACCESS, this table holds only the in-frame rearrangements with V and J called that TCRdb kept. Clones are partly lost; checked studies trace under half to an unresolved V gene and leave the rest unexplained. V and J calls and clone size are given by that table; D and trimming were obtained from the DNA. The sample profile shows some 74,000 clones; 65% to 70% of them were found once. The ten largest clones add up to about a fifth of the sample.

The investigation overall reported the following: Approximately 18 rarely observed V segments, including chromosome 9 orphons, were excluded from the earlier analysis of some 590 of the donors because counts were too low. A later analysis reported that several top co-occurrence clusters appeared linked to parvovirus B19, influenza, CMV and Epstein-Barr virus. Strong co-occurrence of HLA alleles, especially DR and DQ, made assigning TCR associations to individual alleles difficult. The authors suggested that the approach could potentially be generalized to other disease states and immunological phenotypes. In both the original and validation cohorts, the classifier was reported to diagnose cytomegalovirus status with high specificity and sensitivity. Roughly uniform sequencing depth across donors was assumed in presence/absence analyses, although this assumption may not hold. Linkage disequilibrium might explain the correlated functional status among segregating V segments, but an unknown experimental factor could not be ruled out. In a later genetic analysis, fewer N-insertions in productive TCRs were reported among donors in an Asian-associated ancestry cluster than the roughly 640-donor mean. Some IMGT-functional V segments, including TRBV6-2 and TRBV6-3, could not be told apart with the 87-base-pair reads, so those segments were excluded. A further reported finding was that TCR beta sequences accurately predicted the HLA-A and HLA-B alleles for most subjects in the first cohort. An earlier analysis of some 590 of the donors showed that most TCR beta V segments appeared in productive rearrangements either about 87% or about 30% of the time, which broadly matched IMGT annotations. A later analysis found that HLA-associated TCR beta chains were more clonally expanded and had lower generation probabilities than equally common non-associated chains. While some public TCRs were present in many individuals, most TCR sequences turned up only very rarely across donors. In a later genetic analysis, a missense DCLRE1C variant was associated with V-gene and J-gene trimming of TCR beta chains, and the association was replicated in an independent cohort. The sequencing pipeline was judged likely to have produced a cluster of highly shared sequence variants as a technical artifact. In vitro tests confirmed that a few of the cytomegalovirus-associated TCR beta chains recognize cytomegalovirus antigens. In a later analysis, most CMV-associated TCR beta chains were found to appear HLA-restricted, with HLA associations seemingly driven largely by CMV exposure. A later analysis associated about 17,000 TCR beta sequences with specific HLA alleles at a false discovery rate of 0.05. In the study, 150 to 200 TCR beta chains were listed as associated with cytomegalovirus. In a later analysis, the rate of TCR association differed among HLA loci, with DRB1 alleles having the most associated TCRs and HLA-C alleles having the fewest. The cohort was sequenced for TCR beta chains only, and without alpha or paired-chain data the features that could be detected were limited. Because HLA typing was missing for some donors at each locus, association tests included only the typed subset. For the cohort, immune exposure information was limited to CMV serostatus.

CDR1 is given as MNHNS and CDR2 as SASEGT, both from the germline V gene. The CDR3 starts with the cysteine, ends with the phenylalanine, and has 11 residues. This entry keeps only the CDR3 DNA: 33 bases, framed from base 1. The source material was PBMCs. The clonotype was recovered from a man in his forties in good health and CMV-seropositive. The chain is made from TRBV6-1 and TRBJ2-5, and possibly TRBD1, on 6 matching bases. The end of the DNA aligns better with TRBJ2-7, so the J call may be wrong. The DNA reads TGTGCCAGCGGGGGCAGGTACGAGCAGTACTTC. The resulting protein is CASGGRYEQYF.